This TCR beta chain originates from a study of a mutant IDH1 vaccine in newly diagnosed glioma. Background on the study: Vaccines began 4-6 weeks after radiotherapy alone, or with temozolomide cycles. Every participant had undergone radiotherapy, temozolomide, or both before, and most underwent both.

General study points: It seemed that pseudoprogression was not linked to changes in the top peripheral T cell clonotypes.

Data came from immunoSEQ multiplex PCR; TCRdb stores just in-frame clones and leaves some out. The sample records 60,000 to 65,000 clones, around 80% being singletons. As for time point: week 35, safety follow-up. A 20-mer mutant IDH1 peptide at 300 ug was injected subcutaneously with topical imiquimod. New WHO grade 3 or 4 astrocytomas that were IDH1-mutant and ATRX-lost occurred in the donors. This CDR3 is 17 amino acids long. The germline V gene encodes CDR1 MRHNA and CDR2 SNTAGT. V shed 4 bases and J shed 5 bases, with 21 bases lying between them. Comments on this clone: Its antigen remains unknown.

The receptor's source is a man aged 25-40 years with glioma. Source: PBMCs, taken from a glioma patient whose treatment included an IDH1 peptide vaccine. The V call is TRBV6-4, the J call TRBJ2-1; D is tentatively TRBD1 or TRBD2 (6 bases each). CDR3 nucleotide sequence: TGTGCCAGCAGTGTCCCAAACAGGGACTTAGCGCACAATGAGCAGTTCTTC. This sequence encodes CASSVPNRDLAHNEQFF.